The 26 T cell receptor beta chains in this list originate from one sample, sequenced in a study of cytomegalovirus exposure and HLA in healthy donors. TCRdb's table, derived via immunoSEQ multiplex PCR, lists solely in-frame clones and lacks some. The top ten hold 1.5% to 2% of the sample, which has 65,000 to 80,000 clones, around 95% seen once. Sequencing used PBMCs. These receptors were obtained from a woman aged 18 to 35 in good health and CMV-seropositive.

The V and J genes are TRBV7-9 and TRBJ2-7; 8 bases fit TRBD1. Germline V gives CDR1 SEHNR, CDR2 FQNEAQ (reference sequence). The CDR3 runs to 14 residues. J lost 2 bases, V lost 5 bases, and 5 bases had no gene match. The CDR3 region is CASSPPTGAYEQYF. DNA for the CDR3: TGTGCCAGCAGCCCCCCGACAGGGGCCTACGAGCAGTACTTC.

The chain recombines TRBV5-1 with TRBJ1-1; tentative D call: TRBD1 (6 bases). Trimming cost V 3 bases and J 3 bases, with 15 bases left between them. Germline V gives CDR1 SGHRS, CDR2 YFSETQ. The CDR3 has 15 residues. CDR3 DNA: TGCGCCAGCAGCTCTAAGCAGGGGAGTTACACTGAAGCTTTCTTT. The encoded protein is CASSSKQGSYTEAFF.

The chain has TRBV7-6 and TRBJ1-4, with D hard to call. The CDR3 is 16 amino acids. Germline-derived CDR1 and CDR2 are SGHVS and FNYEAQ. The V and J ends lost 5 bases and 0 bases respectively, with 13 bases between them. The CDR3 sequence: CASSPSLSATNEKLFF. The CDR3 coding sequence is TGTGCCAGCAGCCCTAGCCTTTCCGCAACTAATGAAAAACTGTTTTTT.

This chain uses TRBV6-6 with TRBJ1-5; D gene unclear. The CDR3 has 11 amino acids. Germline CDR1 reads MNHNY; CDR2 reads SVGAGI (reference sequence). Written as DNA, the CDR3 is TGTGCGACGGGAGATAATCAGCCCCAGCATTTT. Translation gives CATGDNQPQHF.

CDR3 coding DNA: TGTGCCAGCGAAGGACAGGGTGAGACCCAGTACTTC. The encoded protein is CASEGQGETQYF. The V and J genes are TRBV11-3 and TRBJ2-5, with 8 bases aligning to TRBD1. J lost 5 bases, V lost 8 bases, and 4 bases had no gene match. Looked up from germline, CDR1 is SGHNT and CDR2 is YENEEA. The CDR3 runs to 12 residues.

The V call is TRBV28, the J call TRBJ1-1; 8 bases agree with TRBD1. The germline CDR1 and CDR2 sequences are MDHEN and SYDVKM. Trimming cost V 6 bases and J 0 bases; bases outside gene matches: 18. The CDR3 covers 19 residues. CDR3 in DNA: TGTGCCAGCAGCATCATAGAGTACAGGGGGGTGGGGATGAACACTGAAGCTTTCTTT. Its protein product is CASSIIEYRGVGMNTEAFF.

This clone was found a few times. The chain carries TRBV6-5 and TRBJ2-7; 14 bases map to TRBD2. J gave up 3 bases and V 6 bases, and 7 bases lay outside the gene matches. Germline V gene sequence: CDR1 MNHEY, CDR2 SVGAGI. This CDR3 comprises 16 residues. This CDR3 reads CASSYGLAGGFYEQYF. The CDR3 DNA reads TGTGCCAGCAGCTACGGACTAGCGGGAGGCTTCTACGAGCAGTACTTC.

The J gene is TRBJ2-3, the V gene TRBV9; TRBD1 might be the D (5 bases). Trimming left V 0 bases short and J 5 bases short, with 7 bases between. The CDR3 has 13 amino acids. The germline V gene has CDR1 SGDLS and CDR2 YYNGEE. The CDR3: CASSVGGVDTQYF. Here the CDR3 DNA reads TGTGCCAGCAGCGTAGGGGGCGTAGATACGCAGTATTTT.

The chain is built from TRBV19 and TRBJ2-7; a weak D match, TRBD2 (5 bases). The V end lost 5 bases, the J end lost 2 bases, and 16 bases lay between the germline ends. The CDR3 runs to 15 residues. Germline lookup yields CDR1 LNHDA and CDR2 SQIVND (reference sequence). CDR3 sequence (DNA): TGTGCCAGTAGTGCCGGGGTTGGACCGGCCTACGAGCAGTACTTC. Translated, it gives CASSAGVGPAYEQYF.

The rearrangement joins TRBV10-2 to TRBJ2-1, with a weak D call TRBD2 (5 bases). The CDR3 is made up of 13 amino acids. The ends were cut back, 7 bases at V and 6 bases at J, with 13 bases in the middle. The germline V gene encodes CDR1 WSHSY and CDR2 SAAADI. Here the CDR3 reads CASNWEYGNEQFF. CDR3 sequence (DNA): TGCGCCAGCAACTGGGAGTATGGCAATGAGCAGTTCTTC.

The chain uses TRBV29-1 and TRBJ1-2, with 7 bases matching TRBD1. Trimming at V came to 6 bases and at J to 7 bases, leaving 11 bases not matched to a gene. Germline CDR1 SQVTM, CDR2 ANQGSEA. This CDR3 contains 13 residues. This chain's CDR3 is CSVAMDRRTGYTF. In DNA, the CDR3 is TGCAGCGTCGCTATGGACAGGAGAACTGGCTACACCTTC. Full variable domain (missing parts from reference TRBV29-1 and TRBJ1-2): SAVISQKPSRDICQRGTSLTIQCQVDSQVTMMFWYRQQPGQSLTLIATANQGSEATYESGFVIDKFPISRPNLTFSTLTVSNMSPEDSSIYLCSVAMDRRTGYTFGSGTRLTVV.

The chain combines TRBV12-5 with TRBJ2-4; 9 nucleotides align to TRBD1. Germline assignment: CDR1 LGHNT and CDR2 FRNRAP. The V and J ends lost 3 bases and 3 bases, in that order; junction bases with no gene match: 21. This CDR3 comprises 21 residues. CDR3 amino acids: CASGFSSPDRGRIPRKNIQYF. In DNA form, the CDR3 reads TGTGCTAGTGGTTTCTCAAGCCCGGACAGGGGAAGAATTCCCCGCAAAAACATTCAGTACTTC.

V and J are TRBV30 and TRBJ2-5, with D maybe TRBD2 (5 bases). Germline V lookup: CDR1 GTSNPN, CDR2 SVGIG (reference sequence). CDR3 length equals 13 residues. The V end lost 0 bases, the J end lost 3 bases, and 8 bases lay between the germline ends. The chain's CDR3 is CAWSVLVKETQYF. The CDR3 nucleotides are TGTGCCTGGAGTGTACTAGTAAAAGAGACCCAGTACTTC.

The J gene is TRBJ2-5, the V gene TRBV6-6; D ambiguous. The CDR3 is 13 residues long. V lost 6 bases, J lost 1 base, and 9 bases lay in between. Germline values: CDR1 MNHNY, CDR2 SVGAGI (reference sequence). CDR3 amino acids: CASRRFFQETQYF. The CDR3 DNA reads as TGTGCCAGCAGGCGATTTTTCCAAGAGACCCAGTACTTC.

This clone has only a few counts. V and J are TRBV6-6 and TRBJ2-2; TRBD1 aligns across 8 bases. The CDR3 has 16 amino acids. Germline lookup yields CDR1 MNHNY and CDR2 SVGAGI (reference sequence). Germline trimming cut 6 bases from V and 6 bases from J; bases unmatched to any gene: 12. CDR3 residues: CASRKRDRTRAGELFF. Written as DNA, the CDR3 is TGTGCCAGCAGGAAACGGGACAGGACGAGGGCCGGGGAGCTGTTTTTT.

The chain couples TRBV4-1 to TRBJ1-5, with TRBD1 matching over 10 bases. Looked up from germline, CDR1 is MGHRA and CDR2 is YSYEKL. V dropped 3 bases and J dropped 5; count of bases not matched to a gene: 7. The CDR3 loop spans 16 amino acids. The CDR3 protein is CASSHAGQGMDQPQHF. In nucleotides, the CDR3 is TGCGCCAGCAGCCACGCGGGACAGGGGATGGATCAGCCCCAGCATTTT.

The genes are TRBV9 and TRBJ2-3; 10 bases map to TRBD2. Germline loops: CDR1 SGDLS, CDR2 YYNGEE. After removal of 0 bases from V and 4 bases from J, the junction contained 5 bases not matched to a gene. The CDR3 totals 16 residues. In DNA, the CDR3 is TGTGCCAGCAGCGTAGGCCCTAGCGGGAGTTCAGATACGCAGTATTTT. It codes for CASSVGPSGSSDTQYF.

J is TRBJ1-2 and V is TRBV10-3, with 7 nucleotides matching TRBD1. With 5 bases clipped from V and 9 bases from J, the junction kept 12 bases outside the gene matches. The length of the CDR3 is 14 residues. The germline V gene has CDR1 ENHRY and CDR2 SYGVKD. Written as DNA, the CDR3 is TGTGCCATCAGTTTATCACGGGACAGATATAGCTACACCTTC. Amino acid sequence: CAISLSRDRYSYTF.

The chain joins TRBV29-1 to TRBJ2-1; a weak D match, TRBD2 (6 bases). The CDR3 is made up of 14 amino acids. V dropped 6 bases and J dropped 7 bases, with 19 bases sitting between them. In germline, CDR1 is SQVTM, CDR2 ANQGSEA. The CDR3 is CSVSKGGAGNEQFF. The CDR3 nucleotides read TGCAGCGTCAGTAAAGGCGGGGCCGGGAATGAGCAGTTCTTC.

The V and J genes are TRBV7-9 and TRBJ2-1; D perhaps matches TRBD2 (5 bases). Germline V gives CDR1 SEHNR, CDR2 FQNEAQ (reference sequence). The CDR3 spans 17 residues. Trimming pared 2 bases from V and 5 bases from J, leaving 19 bases between. This CDR3 is CASSLSGGPFGHNEQFF. The CDR3 DNA follows: TGTGCCAGCAGCTTAAGTGGCGGGCCCTTCGGGCACAATGAGCAGTTCTTC.

The rearrangement joins TRBV7-9 to TRBJ2-7; 7 bases are a match to TRBD1. Germline trimming cut 1 base from V and 1 base from J; bases unmatched to any gene: 7. The germline V gene has CDR1 SEHNR and CDR2 FQNEAQ (reference sequence). CDR3 length: 16 amino acids. The CDR3 here is CASSLDNRGGSYEQYF. CDR3 DNA: TGTGCCAGCAGCTTAGACAACAGGGGTGGGTCCTACGAGCAGTACTTC.

The rearrangement links TRBV6-1 to TRBJ1-2, with D unresolved. Trimming cost V 2 bases and J 6 bases, with 10 bases left between them. Germline V gene sequence: CDR1 MNHNS, CDR2 SASEGT. This CDR3 is built from 13 residues. The DNA of the CDR3 is TGTGCCAGCAGTGAATCCGACTGGAATGGCTACACCTTC. It translates to CASSESDWNGYTF.

The CDR3: CASRQRENLKNEQFF. The CDR3 nucleotides read TGTGCCAGCAGACAGCGGGAGAACCTTAAAAATGAGCAGTTCTTC. The chain links TRBV27 to TRBJ2-1; 8 nucleotides line up with TRBD2. CDR3 length equals 15 residues. Per the germline V gene, CDR1 is MNHEY and CDR2 is SMNVEV (reference sequence). V gave up 6 bases and J gave up 7 bases; unmatched junction bases: 11.

The table lists this clone with a count of one. V usage is TRBV6-5 and J usage is TRBJ1-3; D not resolved. This CDR3 contains 14 residues. Deletions cut 2 bases from V and 2 bases from J, with 7 bases between. Germline V CDR1 and CDR2: MNHEY, SVGAGI. The CDR3 protein is CASSYGEAGNTIYF. As DNA, the CDR3 is TGTGCCAGCAGTTACGGGGAGGCTGGAAACACCATATATTTT.

This chain connects TRBV6-5 to TRBJ2-7, with TRBD2 as a possible D gene (5 bases). Trimming cost V 5 bases and J 4 bases, with 9 bases left between them. Germline CDR1 and CDR2: MNHEY and SVGAGI. This CDR3 comprises 12 residues. Written as DNA, the CDR3 is TGTGCCAGCAGTCTCCGGGGTTACGAGCAGTACTTC. Amino acids: CASSLRGYEQYF.

The chain links TRBV5-4 to TRBJ2-3; tentative D call: TRBD1 (5 bases). Germline V gene data show CDR1 as SGHNT and CDR2 as YYREEE (reference sequence). V lost 6 bases to trimming and J lost 2 bases, with 16 bases between them. The CDR3 runs to 15 residues. CDR3 DNA: TGTGCCAGCACCCCACGACCGACAGACACAGATACGCAGTATTTT. Translating gives CASTPRPTDTDTQYF. Looking up the rest from reference TRBV5-4 and TRBJ2-3 gives the full variable domain: ETGVTQSPTHLIKTRGQQVTLRCSSQSGHNTVSWYQQALGQGPQFIFQYYREEENGRGNFPPRFSGLQFPNYSSELNVNALELDDSALYLCASTPRPTDTDTQYFGPGTRLTVL.